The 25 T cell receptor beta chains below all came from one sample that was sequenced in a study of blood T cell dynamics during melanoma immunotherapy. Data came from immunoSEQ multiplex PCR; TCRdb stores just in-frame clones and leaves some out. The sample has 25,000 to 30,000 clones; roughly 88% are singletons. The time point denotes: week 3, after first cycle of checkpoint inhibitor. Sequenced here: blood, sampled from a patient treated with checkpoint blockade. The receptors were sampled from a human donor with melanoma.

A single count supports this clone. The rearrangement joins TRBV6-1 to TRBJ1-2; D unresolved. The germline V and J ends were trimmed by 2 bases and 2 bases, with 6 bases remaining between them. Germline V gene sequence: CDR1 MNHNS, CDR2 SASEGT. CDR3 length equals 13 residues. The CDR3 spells CASSERRNYGYTF. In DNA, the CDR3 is TGTGCCAGCAGTGAAAGGCGGAACTATGGCTACACCTTC.

The CDR3 loop is CASSYTSGTQYF. The CDR3 coding sequence is TGCGCCAGCAGTTACACTTCGGGTACGCAGTATTTT. The V call is TRBV10-1, the J call TRBJ2-3; D is uncertain. Trimming pared 5 bases from V and 8 bases from J, leaving 11 bases between. Germline V gene sequence: CDR1 WNHNN, CDR2 SYGVQD (reference sequence). This CDR3 contains 12 residues.

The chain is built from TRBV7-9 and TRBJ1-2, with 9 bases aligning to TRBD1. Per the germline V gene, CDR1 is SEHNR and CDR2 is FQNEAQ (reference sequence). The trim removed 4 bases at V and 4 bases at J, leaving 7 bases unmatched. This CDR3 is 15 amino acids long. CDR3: CASSSTGGAVYGYTF. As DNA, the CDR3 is TGTGCCAGCAGCTCAACAGGGGGCGCGGTCTATGGCTACACCTTC.

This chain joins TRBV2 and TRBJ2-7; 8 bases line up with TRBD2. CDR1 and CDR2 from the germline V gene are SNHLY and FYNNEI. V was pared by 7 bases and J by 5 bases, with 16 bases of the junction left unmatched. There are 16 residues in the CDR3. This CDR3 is CASTRREGQEAHEQYF. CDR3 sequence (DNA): TGTGCCAGCACTAGACGGGAGGGCCAAGAAGCCCACGAGCAGTACTTC.

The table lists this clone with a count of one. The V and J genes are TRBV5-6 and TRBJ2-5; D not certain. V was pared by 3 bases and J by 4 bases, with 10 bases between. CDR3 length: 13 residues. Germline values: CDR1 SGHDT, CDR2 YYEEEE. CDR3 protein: CASSWVYGETQYF. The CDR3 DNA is TGTGCCAGCAGCTGGGTGTATGGAGAGACCCAGTACTTC.

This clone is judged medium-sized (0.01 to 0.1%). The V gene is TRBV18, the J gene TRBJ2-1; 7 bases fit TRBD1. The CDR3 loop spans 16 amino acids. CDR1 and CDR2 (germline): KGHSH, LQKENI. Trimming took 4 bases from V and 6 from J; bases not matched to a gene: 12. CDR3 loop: CASSLPSWAGGNEQFF. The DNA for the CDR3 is TGTGCCAGCTCACTACCTTCTTGGGCAGGGGGCAATGAGCAGTTCTTC.

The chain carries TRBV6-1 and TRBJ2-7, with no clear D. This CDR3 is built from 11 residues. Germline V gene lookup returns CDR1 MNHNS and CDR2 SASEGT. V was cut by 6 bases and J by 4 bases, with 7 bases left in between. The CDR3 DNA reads TGTGCCAGCAGCTATATTTACGAGCAGTACTTC. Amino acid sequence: CASSYIYEQYF.

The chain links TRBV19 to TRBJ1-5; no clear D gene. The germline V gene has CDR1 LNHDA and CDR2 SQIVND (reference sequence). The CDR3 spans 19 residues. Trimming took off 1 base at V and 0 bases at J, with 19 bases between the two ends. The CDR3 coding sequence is TGTGCCAGTAGTATAGGCGGAGGGTTCTCCTCTTATAGCAATCAGCCCCAGCATTTT. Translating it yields CASSIGGGFSSYSNQPQHF.

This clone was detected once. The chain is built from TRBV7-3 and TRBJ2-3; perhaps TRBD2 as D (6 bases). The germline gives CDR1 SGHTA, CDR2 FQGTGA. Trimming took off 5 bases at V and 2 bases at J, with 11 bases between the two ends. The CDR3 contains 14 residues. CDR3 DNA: TGTGCCAGCAGCCCGGGACTCCCCACAGATACGCAGTATTTT. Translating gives CASSPGLPTDTQYF.

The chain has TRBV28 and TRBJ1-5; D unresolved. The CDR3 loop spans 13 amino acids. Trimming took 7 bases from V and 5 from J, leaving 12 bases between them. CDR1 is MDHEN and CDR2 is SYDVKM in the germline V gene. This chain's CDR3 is CASIESGDQPQHF. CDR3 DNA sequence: TGTGCCAGCATCGAGTCGGGTGATCAGCCCCAGCATTTT. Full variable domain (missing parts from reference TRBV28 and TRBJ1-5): DVKVTQSSRYLVKRTGEKVFLECVQDMDHENMFWYRQDPGLGLRLIYFSYDVKMKEKGDIPEGYSVSREKKERFSLILESASTNQTSMYLCASIESGDQPQHFGDGTRLSIL.

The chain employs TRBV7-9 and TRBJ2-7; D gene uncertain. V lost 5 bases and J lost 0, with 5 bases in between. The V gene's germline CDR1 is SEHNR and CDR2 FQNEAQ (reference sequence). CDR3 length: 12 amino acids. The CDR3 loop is CASSPHSYEQYF. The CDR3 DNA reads TGTGCCAGCAGCCCCCACTCCTACGAGCAGTACTTC.

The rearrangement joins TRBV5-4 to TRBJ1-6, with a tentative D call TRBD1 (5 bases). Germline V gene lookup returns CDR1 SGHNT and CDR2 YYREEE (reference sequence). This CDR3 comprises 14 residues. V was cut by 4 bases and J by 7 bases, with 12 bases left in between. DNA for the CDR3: TGTGCCAGCAGCACCCGGGACCCCAATTCACCCCTCCACTTT. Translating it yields CASSTRDPNSPLHF.

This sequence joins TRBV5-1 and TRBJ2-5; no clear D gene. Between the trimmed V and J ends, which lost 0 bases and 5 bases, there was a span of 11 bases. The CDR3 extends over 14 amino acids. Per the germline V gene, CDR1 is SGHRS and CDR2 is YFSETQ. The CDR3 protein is CASSLGRAPETQYF. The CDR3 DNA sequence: TGCGCCAGCAGCTTGGGTAGAGCCCCGGAGACCCAGTACTTC.

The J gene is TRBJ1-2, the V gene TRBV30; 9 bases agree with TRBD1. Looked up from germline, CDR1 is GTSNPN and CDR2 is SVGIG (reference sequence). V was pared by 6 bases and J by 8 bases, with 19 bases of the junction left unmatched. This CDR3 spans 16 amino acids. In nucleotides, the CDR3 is TGTGCCTGTAGCATTTCCGGGACAGGGAACAGGGGAGGCTACACCTTC. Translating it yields CACSISGTGNRGGYTF. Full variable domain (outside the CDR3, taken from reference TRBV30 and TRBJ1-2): SQTIHQWPATLVQPVGSPLSLECTVEGTSNPNLYWYRQAAGRGLQLLFYSVGIGQISSEVPQNLSASRPQDRQFILSSKKLLLSDSGFYLCACSISGTGNRGGYTFGSGTRLTVV.

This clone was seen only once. CDR3 in DNA: TGTGCCAGCAGTTACCCCAGACAGGGTGGGAACACTGAAGCTTTCTTT. It yields the protein CASSYPRQGGNTEAFF. The V gene is TRBV6-6, the J gene TRBJ1-1, with TRBD1 matching 7 bases. The CDR3 covers 16 residues. Germline V CDR1 and CDR2: MNHNY, SVGAGI (reference sequence). V was clipped by 2 bases and J by 1 base; unmatched bases: 7.

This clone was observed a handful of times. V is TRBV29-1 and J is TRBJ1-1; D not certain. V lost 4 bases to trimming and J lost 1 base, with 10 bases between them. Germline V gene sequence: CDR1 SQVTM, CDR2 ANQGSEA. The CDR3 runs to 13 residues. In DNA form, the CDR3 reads TGCAGCGTTGCGCTCCCCGCGAACACTGAAGCTTTCTTT. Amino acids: CSVALPANTEAFF.

The CDR3 DNA follows: TGTGCCAGCAGTTGGGGGGCGCGGGCCTACGAGCAGTACTTC. This codes for CASSWGARAYEQYF. The V gene is TRBV27, the J gene TRBJ2-7, with D tentatively TRBD1 or TRBD2 (6 bases each). The CDR3 totals 14 residues. CDR1 is MNHEY and CDR2 is SMNVEV in the germline V gene (reference sequence). Trimming pared 4 bases from V and 2 bases from J, leaving 12 bases between.

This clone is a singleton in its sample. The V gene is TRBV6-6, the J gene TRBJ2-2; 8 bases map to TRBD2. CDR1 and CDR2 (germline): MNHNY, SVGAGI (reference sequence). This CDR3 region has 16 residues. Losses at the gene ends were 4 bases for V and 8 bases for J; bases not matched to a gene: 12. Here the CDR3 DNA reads TGTGCCAGCAGTTCACCAGCGGGAGTAGTAGGAGGGGAGCTGTTTTTT. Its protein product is CASSSPAGVVGGELFF.

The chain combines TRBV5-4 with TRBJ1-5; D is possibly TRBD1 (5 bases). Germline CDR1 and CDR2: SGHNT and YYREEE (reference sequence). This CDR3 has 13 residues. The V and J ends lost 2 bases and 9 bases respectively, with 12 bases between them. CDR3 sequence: CASSFSGGGPQHF. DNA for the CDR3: TGTGCCAGCAGCTTTTCGGGGGGAGGGCCCCAGCATTTT.

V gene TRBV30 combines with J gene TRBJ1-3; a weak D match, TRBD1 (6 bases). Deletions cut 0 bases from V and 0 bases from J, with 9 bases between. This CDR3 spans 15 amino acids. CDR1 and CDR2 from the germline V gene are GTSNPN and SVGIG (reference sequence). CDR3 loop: CAWSVGGASGNTIYF. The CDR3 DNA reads TGTGCCTGGAGTGTAGGGGGTGCCTCTGGAAACACCATATATTTT.

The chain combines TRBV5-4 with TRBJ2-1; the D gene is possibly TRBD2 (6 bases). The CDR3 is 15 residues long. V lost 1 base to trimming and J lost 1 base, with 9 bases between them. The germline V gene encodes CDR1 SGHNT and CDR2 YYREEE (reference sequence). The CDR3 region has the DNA TGTGCCAGCAGCTTGATGGGGGGATCCTACAATGAGCAGTTCTTC. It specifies CASSLMGGSYNEQFF. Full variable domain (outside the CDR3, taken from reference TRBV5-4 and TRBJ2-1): ETGVTQSPTHLIKTRGQQVTLRCSSQSGHNTVSWYQQALGQGPQFIFQYYREEENGRGNFPPRFSGLQFPNYSSELNVNALELDDSALYLCASSLMGGSYNEQFFGPGTRLTVL.

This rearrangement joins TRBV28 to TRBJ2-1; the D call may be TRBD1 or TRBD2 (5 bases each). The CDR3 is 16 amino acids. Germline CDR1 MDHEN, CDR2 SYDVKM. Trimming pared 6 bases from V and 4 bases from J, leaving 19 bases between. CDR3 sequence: CASRKKGRVGYNEQFF. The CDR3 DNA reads TGTGCCAGCAGAAAAAAGGGGCGGGTAGGGTACAATGAGCAGTTCTTC.

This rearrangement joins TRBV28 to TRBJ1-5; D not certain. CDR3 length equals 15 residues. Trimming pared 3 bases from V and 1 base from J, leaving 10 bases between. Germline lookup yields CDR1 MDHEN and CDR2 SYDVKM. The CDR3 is CASSLRRRSNQPQHF. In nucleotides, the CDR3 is TGTGCCAGCAGTTTGAGGAGAAGAAGCAATCAGCCCCAGCATTTT.

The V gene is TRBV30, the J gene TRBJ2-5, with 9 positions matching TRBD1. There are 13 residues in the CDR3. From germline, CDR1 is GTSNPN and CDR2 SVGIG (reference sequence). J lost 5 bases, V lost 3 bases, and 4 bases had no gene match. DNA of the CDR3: TGTGCCTGGAGCACAGGGGGCGAGGAGACCCAGTACTTC. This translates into CAWSTGGEETQYF.

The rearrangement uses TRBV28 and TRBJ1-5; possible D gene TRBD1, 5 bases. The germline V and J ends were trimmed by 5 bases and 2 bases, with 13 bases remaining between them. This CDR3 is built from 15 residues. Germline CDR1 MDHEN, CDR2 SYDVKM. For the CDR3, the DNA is TGTGCCAGCAGTCCCGGGGGTATTGGCAATCAGCCCCAGCATTTT. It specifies CASSPGGIGNQPQHF.